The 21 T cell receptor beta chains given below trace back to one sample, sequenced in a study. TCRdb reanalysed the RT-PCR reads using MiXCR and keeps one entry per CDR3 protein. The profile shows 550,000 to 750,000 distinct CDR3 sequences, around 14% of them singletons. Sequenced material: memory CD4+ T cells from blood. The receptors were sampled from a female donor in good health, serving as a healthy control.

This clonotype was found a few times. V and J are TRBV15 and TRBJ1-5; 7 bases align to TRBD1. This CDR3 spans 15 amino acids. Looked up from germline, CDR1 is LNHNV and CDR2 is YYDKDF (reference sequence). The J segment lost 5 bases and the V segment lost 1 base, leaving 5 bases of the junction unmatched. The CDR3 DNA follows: TGTGCCACCAGCAGAGTTCGACAGGGTCATCAGCCCCAGCATTTT. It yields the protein CATSRVRQGHQPQHF.

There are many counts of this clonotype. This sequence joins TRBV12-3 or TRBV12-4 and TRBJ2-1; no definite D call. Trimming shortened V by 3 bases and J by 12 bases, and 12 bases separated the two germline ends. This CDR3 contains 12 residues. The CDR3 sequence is CASSFSLAAQFF. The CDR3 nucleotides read TGTGCCAGCAGTTTCTCCTTGGCGGCGCAGTTCTTC.

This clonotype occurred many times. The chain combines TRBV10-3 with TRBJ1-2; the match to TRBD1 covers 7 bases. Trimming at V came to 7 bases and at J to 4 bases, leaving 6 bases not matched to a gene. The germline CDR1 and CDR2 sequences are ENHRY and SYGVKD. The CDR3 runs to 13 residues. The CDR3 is CAITTGESYGYTF. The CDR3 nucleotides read TGTGCCATCACAACAGGGGAGAGCTATGGCTACACCTTC.

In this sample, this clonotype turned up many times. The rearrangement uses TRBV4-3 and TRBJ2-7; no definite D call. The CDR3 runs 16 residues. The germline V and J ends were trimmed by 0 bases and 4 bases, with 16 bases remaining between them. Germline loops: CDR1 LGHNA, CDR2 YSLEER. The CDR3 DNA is TGCGCCAGCAGCCAAGAGATGGCCCCGCGGCCATACGAGCAGTACTTC. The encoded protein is CASSQEMAPRPYEQYF.

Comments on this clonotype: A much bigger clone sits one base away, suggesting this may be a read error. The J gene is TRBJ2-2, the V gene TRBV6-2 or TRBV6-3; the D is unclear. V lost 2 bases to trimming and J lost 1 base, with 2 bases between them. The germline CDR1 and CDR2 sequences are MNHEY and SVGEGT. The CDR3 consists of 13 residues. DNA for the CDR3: TGTGCCAGCAGTTACGTGAACACCGGGGAGCTGTTTTTT. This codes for CASSYVNTGELFF.

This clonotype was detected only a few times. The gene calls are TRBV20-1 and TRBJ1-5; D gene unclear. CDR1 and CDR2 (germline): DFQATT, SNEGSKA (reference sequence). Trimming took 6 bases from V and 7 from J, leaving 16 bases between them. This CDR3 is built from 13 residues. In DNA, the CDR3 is TGCAGTGCATTAGGTGGGGTGAGGCAGCCCCAGCATTTT. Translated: CSALGGVRQPQHF.

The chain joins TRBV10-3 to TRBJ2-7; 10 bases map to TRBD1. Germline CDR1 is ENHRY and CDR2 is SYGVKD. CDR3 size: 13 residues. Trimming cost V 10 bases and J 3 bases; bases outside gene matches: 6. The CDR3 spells CARSRDRGYEQYF. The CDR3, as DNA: TGTGCCAGAAGTCGGGACAGGGGCTACGAGCAGTACTTC.

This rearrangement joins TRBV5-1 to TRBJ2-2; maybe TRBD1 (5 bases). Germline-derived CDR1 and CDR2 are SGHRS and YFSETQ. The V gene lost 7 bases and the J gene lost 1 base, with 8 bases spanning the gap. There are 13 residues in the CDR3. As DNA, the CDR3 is TGCGCCAGCGCCGGACAGAACACCGGGGAGCTGTTTTTT. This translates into CASAGQNTGELFF. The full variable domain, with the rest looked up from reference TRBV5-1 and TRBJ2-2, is KAGVTQTPRYLIKTRGQQVTLSCSPISGHRSVSWYQQTPGQGLQFLFEYFSETQRNKGNFPGRFSGRQFSNSRSEMNVSTLELGDSALYLCASAGQNTGELFFGEGSRLTVL.

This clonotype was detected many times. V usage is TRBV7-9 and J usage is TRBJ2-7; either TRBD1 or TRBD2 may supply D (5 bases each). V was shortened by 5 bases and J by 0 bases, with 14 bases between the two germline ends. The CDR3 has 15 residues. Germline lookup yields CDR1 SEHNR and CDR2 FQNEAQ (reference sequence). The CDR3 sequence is CASSLGPTSSYEQYF. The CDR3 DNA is TGTGCCAGCAGCCTGGGACCGACGAGCTCCTACGAGCAGTACTTC.

The chain's CDR3 is CSARPSGSWAEELFF. DNA of the CDR3: TGCAGTGCTAGACCGAGCGGGAGCTGGGCCGAGGAGCTGTTTTTT. The J gene is TRBJ2-2, the V gene TRBV20-1; 8 bases match TRBD2. Germline trimming cut 2 bases from V and 10 bases from J; bases unmatched to any gene: 12. CDR3 length: 15 residues. The germline V gene encodes CDR1 DFQATT and CDR2 SNEGSKA (reference sequence).

The DNA of the CDR3 is TGTGCCAGTAGTCCTGAGTCCATGAACACTGAAGCTTTCTTT. Protein product: CASSPESMNTEAFF. The J gene is TRBJ1-1, the V gene TRBV19; unclear D gene. V was clipped by 5 bases and J by 0 bases, with 10 bases between them. Germline CDR1 is LNHDA and CDR2 is SQIVND (reference sequence). The length of the CDR3 is 14 residues.

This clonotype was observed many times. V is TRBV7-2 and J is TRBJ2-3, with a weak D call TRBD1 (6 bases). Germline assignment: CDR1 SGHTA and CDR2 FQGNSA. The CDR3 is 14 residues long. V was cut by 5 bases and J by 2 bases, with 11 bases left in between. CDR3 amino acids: CASSPGHSTDTQYF. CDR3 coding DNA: TGTGCCAGCAGCCCGGGACATTCCACAGATACGCAGTATTTT.

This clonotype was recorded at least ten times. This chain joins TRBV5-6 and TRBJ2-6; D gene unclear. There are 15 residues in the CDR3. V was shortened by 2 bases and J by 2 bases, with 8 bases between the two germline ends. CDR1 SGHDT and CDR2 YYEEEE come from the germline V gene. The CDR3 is CASSFFGAGANVLTF. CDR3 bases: TGTGCCAGCAGCTTCTTTGGGGCTGGGGCCAACGTCCTGACTTTC.

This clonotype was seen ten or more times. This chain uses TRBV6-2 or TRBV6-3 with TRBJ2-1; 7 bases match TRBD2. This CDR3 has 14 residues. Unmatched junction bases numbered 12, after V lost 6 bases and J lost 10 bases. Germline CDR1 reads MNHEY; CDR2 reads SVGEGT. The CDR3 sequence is CASSLKRDRAEQFF. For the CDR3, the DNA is TGTGCCAGCAGCTTGAAGCGGGATCGGGCGGAGCAGTTCTTC.

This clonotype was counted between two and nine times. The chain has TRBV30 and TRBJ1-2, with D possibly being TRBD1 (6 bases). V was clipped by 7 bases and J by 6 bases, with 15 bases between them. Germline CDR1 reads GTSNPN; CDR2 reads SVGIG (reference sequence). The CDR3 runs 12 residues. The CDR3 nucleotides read TGTGCCTCCCCGACAGGAGCTGATGGCTACACCTTC. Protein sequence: CASPTGADGYTF.

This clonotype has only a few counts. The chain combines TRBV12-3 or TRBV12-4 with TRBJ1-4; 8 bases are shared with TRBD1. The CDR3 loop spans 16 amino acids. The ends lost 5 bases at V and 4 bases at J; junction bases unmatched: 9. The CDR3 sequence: CASSRTGSTVNEKLFF. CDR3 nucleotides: TGTGCCAGCAGTCGGACAGGGAGTACCGTTAATGAAAAACTGTTTTTT.

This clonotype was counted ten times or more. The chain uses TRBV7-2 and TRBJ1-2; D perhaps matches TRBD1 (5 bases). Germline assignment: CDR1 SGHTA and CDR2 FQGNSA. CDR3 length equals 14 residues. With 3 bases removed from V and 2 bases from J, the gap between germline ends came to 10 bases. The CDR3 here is CASSLGGENYGYTF. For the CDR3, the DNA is TGTGCCAGCAGCTTGGGAGGGGAGAACTATGGCTACACCTTC.

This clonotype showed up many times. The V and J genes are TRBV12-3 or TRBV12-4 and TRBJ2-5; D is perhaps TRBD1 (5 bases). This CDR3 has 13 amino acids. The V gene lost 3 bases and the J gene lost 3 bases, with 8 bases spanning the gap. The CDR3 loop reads CASSFFREETQYF. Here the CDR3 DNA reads TGTGCCAGCAGTTTTTTCAGGGAAGAGACCCAGTACTTC.

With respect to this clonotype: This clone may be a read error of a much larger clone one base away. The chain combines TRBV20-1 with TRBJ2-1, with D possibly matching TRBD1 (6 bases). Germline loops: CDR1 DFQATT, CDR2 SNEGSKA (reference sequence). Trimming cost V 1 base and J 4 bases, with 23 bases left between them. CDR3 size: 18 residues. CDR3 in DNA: TGCAGTGCTAGAGTGGTCGAAGGACACCTAGGGGGTTACAATGAGCAGTTCTTC. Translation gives CSARVVEGHLGGYNEQFF.

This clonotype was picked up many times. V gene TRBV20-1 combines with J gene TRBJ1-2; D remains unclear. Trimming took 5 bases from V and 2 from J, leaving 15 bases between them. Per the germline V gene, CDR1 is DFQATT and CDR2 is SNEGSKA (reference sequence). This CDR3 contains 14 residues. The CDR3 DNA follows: TGCAGTGCTTCTTCGACGGACGGAAACTATGGCTACACCTTC. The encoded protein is CSASSTDGNYGYTF.

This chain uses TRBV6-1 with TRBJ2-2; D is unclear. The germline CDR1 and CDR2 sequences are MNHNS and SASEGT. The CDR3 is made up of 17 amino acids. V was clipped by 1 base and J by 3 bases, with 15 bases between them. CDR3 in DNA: TGTGCCAGCAGTGAAGACGTTAGGATATTGGACACCGGGGAGCTGTTTTTT. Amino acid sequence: CASSEDVRILDTGELFF.